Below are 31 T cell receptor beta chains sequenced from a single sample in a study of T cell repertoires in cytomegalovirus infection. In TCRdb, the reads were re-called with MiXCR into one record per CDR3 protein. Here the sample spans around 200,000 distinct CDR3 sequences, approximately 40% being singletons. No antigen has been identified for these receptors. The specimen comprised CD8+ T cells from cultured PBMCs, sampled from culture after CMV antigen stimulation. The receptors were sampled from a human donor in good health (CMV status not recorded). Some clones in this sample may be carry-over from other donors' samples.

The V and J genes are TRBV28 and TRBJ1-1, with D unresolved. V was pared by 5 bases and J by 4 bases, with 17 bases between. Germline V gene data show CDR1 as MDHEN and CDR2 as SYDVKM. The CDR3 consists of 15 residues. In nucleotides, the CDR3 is TGTGCCAGCAGTCTAGTAACTGGACGAAGCACTGAAGCTTTCTTT. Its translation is CASSLVTGRSTEAFF.

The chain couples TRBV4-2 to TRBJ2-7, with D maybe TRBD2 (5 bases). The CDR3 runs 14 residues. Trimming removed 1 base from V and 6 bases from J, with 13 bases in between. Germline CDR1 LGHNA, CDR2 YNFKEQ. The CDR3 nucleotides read TGTGCCAGCAGCCAAGTGCTAGCAGCTTCCGAGCAGTACTTC. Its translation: CASSQVLAASEQYF.

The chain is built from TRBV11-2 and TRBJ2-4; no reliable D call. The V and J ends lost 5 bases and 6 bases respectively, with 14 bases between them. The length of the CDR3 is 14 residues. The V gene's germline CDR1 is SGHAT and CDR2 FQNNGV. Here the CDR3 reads CASSQPWEANIQYF. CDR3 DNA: TGTGCCAGCAGCCAGCCGTGGGAAGCAAACATTCAGTACTTC.

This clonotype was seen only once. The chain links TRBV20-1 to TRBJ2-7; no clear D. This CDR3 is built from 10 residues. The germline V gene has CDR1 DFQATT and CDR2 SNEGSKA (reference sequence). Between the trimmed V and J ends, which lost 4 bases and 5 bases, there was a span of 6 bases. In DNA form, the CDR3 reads TGCAGTGCTAACCGGGACGAGCAGTACTTC. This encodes CSANRDEQYF.

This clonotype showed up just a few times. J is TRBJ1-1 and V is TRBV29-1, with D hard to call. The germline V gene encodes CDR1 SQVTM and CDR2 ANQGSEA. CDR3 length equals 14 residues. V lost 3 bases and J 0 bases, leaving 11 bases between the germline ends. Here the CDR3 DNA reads TGCAGCGTTGATACAGAAAATATGAACACTGAAGCTTTCTTT. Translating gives CSVDTENMNTEAFF.

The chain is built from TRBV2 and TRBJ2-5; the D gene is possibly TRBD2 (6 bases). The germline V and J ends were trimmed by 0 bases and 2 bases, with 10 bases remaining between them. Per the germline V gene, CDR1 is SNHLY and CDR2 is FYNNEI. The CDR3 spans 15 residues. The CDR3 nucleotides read TGTGCCAGCAGTGAAGCAGGAGGGGAACAAGAGACCCAGTACTTC. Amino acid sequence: CASSEAGGEQETQYF.

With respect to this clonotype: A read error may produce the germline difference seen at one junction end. CDR3 DNA sequence: TGCACCAGCAGCCAAGAGGATGAGCAGTTCTTC. Its translation: CTSSQEDEQFF. The chain links TRBV4-3 to TRBJ2-1; no reliable D call. Germline CDR1 is LGHNA and CDR2 is YSLEER. This CDR3 is 11 amino acids long.

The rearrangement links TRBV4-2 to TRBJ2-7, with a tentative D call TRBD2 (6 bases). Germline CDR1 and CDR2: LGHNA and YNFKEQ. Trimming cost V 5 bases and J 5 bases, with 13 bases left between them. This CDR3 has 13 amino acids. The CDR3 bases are TGTGCCAGCAGCTACCCGGGAGCAGACGAGCAGTACTTC. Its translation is CASSYPGADEQYF.

CDR3 sequence: CATIGTGEGHTEAFF. The CDR3 region has the DNA TGTGCCACCATCGGGACAGGGGAAGGGCACACTGAAGCTTTCTTT. The J gene is TRBJ1-1, the V gene TRBV19; 10 bases map to TRBD1. J lost 3 bases, V lost 10 bases, and 11 bases had no gene match. Looked up from germline, CDR1 is LNHDA and CDR2 is SQIVND (reference sequence). There are 15 residues in the CDR3.

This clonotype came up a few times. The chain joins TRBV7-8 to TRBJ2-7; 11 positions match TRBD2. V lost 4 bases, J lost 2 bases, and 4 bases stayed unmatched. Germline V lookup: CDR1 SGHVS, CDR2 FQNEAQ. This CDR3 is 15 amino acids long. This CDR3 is CASSSPLAGAYEQYF. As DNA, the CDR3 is TGTGCCAGCAGCTCCCCACTAGCGGGGGCCTACGAGCAGTACTTC.

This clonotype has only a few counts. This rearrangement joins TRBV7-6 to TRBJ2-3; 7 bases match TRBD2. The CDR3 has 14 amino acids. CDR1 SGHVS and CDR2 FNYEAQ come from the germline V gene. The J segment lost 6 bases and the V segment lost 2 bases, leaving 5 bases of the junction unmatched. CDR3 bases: TGTGCCAGCAGCTTAAGACTAGCATCCGATACGCAGTATTTT. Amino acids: CASSLRLASDTQYF.

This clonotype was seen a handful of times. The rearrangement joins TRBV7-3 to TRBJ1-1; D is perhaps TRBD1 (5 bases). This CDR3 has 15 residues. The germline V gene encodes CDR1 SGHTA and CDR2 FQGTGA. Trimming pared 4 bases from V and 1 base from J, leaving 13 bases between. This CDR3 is CASSSSGGGNTEAFF. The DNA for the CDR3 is TGTGCCAGCAGCTCCTCCGGGGGGGGGAACACTGAAGCTTTCTTT.

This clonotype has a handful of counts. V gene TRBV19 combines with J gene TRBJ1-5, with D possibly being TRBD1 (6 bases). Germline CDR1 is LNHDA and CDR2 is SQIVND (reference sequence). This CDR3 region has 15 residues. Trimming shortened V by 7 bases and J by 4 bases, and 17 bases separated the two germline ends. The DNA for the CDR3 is TGTGCCAGTACCCCCTTGGTAACAGGGAATCAGCCCCAGCATTTT. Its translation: CASTPLVTGNQPQHF.

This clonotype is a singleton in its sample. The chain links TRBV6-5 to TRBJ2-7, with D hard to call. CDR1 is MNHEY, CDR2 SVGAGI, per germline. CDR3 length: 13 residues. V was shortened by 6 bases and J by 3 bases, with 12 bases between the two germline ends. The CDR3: CASSPLDGYEQYF. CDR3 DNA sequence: TGTGCCAGCAGCCCTTTGGACGGCTACGAGCAGTACTTC.

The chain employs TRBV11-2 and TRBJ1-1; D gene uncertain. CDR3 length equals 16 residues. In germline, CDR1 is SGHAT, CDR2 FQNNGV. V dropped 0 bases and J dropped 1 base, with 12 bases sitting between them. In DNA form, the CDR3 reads TGTGCCAGCAGCTTAGATTACGGTCAGGAGAACACTGAAGCTTTCTTT. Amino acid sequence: CASSLDYGQENTEAFF.

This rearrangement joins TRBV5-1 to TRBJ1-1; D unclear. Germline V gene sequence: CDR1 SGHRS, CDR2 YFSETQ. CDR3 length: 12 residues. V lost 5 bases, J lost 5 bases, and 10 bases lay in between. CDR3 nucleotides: TGCGCCAGCAGTCAAGTAGGGACTGAAGCTTTCTTT. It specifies CASSQVGTEAFF.

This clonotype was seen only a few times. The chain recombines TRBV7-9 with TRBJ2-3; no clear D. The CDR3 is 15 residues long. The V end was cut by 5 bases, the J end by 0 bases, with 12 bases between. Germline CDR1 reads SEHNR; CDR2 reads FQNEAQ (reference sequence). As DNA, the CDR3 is TGTGCCAGCAGCCCGGTGGGGTCGAGCACAGATACGCAGTATTTT. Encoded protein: CASSPVGSSTDTQYF.

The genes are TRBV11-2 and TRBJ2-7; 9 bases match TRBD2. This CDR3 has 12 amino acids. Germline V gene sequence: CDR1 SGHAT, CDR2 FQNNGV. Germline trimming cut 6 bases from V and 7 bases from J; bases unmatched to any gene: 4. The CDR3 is CASRFLAGEQYF. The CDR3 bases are TGTGCCAGCAGGTTCCTAGCGGGAGAGCAGTACTTC.

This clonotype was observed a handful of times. CDR3 nucleotides: TGTGCCAGTAGTCCTCGTAGCGGACTAGCGCCTTACAATGAGCAGTTCTTC. Its protein product is CASSPRSGLAPYNEQFF. V is TRBV19 and J is TRBJ2-1, with 9 bases that match TRBD2. This CDR3 has 17 residues. The V gene end was trimmed by 5 bases and the J gene end by 4 bases; junction bases not matched to a gene: 12. Germline CDR1 reads LNHDA; CDR2 reads SQIVND (reference sequence).

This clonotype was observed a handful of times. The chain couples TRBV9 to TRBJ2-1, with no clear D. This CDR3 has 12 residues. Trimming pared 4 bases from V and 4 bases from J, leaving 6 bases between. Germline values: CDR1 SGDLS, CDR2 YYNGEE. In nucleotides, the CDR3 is TGTGCCAGCAGCCCGCGTTACAATGAGCAGTTCTTC. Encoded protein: CASSPRYNEQFF.

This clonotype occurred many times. The CDR3: CASSLAWQYQETQYF. CDR3 nucleotide sequence: TGTGCCAGCAGTTTAGCTTGGCAGTACCAAGAGACCCAGTACTTC. The V and J genes are TRBV12-3 or TRBV12-4 and TRBJ2-5, with no clear D. CDR3 length equals 15 residues. Between the trimmed V and J ends, which lost 0 bases and 0 bases, there was a span of 8 bases.

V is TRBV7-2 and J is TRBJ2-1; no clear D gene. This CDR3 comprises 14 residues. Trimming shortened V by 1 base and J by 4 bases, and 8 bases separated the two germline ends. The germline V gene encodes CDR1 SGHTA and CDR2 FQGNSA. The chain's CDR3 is CASSLEGAYNEQFF. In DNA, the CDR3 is TGTGCCAGCAGCTTAGAGGGTGCGTACAATGAGCAGTTCTTC.

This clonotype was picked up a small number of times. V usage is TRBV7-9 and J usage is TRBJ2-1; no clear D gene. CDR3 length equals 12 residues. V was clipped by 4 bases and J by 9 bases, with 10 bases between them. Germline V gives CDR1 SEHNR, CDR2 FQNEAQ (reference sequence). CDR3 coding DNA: TGTGCCAGCAGCTCCGGAGCATCTGAGCAGTTCTTC. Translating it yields CASSSGASEQFF.

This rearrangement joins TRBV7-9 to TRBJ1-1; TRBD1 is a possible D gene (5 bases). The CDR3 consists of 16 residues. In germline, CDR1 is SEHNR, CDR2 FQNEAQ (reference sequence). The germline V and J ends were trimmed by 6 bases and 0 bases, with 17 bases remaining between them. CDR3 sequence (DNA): TGTGCCAGCAGTGTTCAGGGTGAGGGACTGAACACTGAAGCTTTCTTT. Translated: CASSVQGEGLNTEAFF.

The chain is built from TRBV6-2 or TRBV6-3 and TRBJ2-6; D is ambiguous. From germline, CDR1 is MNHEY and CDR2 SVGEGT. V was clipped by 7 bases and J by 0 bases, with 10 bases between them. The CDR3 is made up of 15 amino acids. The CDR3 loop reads CASTQQSSGANVLTF. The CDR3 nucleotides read TGTGCCAGCACCCAGCAGAGCTCTGGGGCCAACGTCCTGACTTTC.

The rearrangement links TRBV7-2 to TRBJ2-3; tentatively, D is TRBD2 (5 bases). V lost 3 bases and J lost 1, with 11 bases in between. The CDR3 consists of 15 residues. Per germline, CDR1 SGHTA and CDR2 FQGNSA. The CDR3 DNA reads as TGTGCCAGCAGCTTGTGGTCGGAGGGCACAGATACGCAGTATTTT. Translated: CASSLWSEGTDTQYF.

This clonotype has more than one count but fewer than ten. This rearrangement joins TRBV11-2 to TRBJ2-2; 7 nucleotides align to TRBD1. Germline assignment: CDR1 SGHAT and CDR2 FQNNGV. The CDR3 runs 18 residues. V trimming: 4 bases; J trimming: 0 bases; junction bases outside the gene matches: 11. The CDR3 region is CASSSWDSTDANTGELFF. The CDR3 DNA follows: TGTGCCAGCAGCTCTTGGGACAGCACTGACGCGAACACCGGGGAGCTGTTTTTT.

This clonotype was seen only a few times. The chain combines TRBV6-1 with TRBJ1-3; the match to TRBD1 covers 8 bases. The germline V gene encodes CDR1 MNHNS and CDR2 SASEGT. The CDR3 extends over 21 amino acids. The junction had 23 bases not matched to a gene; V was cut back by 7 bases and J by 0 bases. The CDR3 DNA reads TGTGCCAGCAACCCCCGCATCCCCTTCTCAGGGGGCTACAGCTCTGGAAACACCATATATTTT. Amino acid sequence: CASNPRIPFSGGYSSGNTIYF.

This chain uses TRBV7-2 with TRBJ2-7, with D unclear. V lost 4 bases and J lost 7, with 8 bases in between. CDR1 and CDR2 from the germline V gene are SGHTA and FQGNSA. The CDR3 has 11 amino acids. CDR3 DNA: TGTGCCAGCAGCTACGGAAGGGAGCAGTACTTC. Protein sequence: CASSYGREQYF.

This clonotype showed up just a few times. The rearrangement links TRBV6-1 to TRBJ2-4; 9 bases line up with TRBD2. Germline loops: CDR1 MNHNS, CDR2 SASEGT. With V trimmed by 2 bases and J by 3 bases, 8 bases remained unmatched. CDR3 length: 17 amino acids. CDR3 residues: CASSELRQTSGKNIQYF. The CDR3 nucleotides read TGTGCCAGCAGTGAACTTAGACAGACTAGCGGCAAAAACATTCAGTACTTC.

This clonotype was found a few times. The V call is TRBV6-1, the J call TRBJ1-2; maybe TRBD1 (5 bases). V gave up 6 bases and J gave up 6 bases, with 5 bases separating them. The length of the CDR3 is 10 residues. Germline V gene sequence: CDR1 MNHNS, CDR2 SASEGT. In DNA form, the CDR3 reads TGTGCCAGCAGGGGACATGGCTACACCTTC. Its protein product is CASRGHGYTF.